The clone carrying this TCR beta chain appeared many times. The antigen is unknown. The data are from a study of T cells after yellow fever vaccination. Study-wide results and limits: The appearance of a small share of clonotypes in both CD4 and CD8 compartments was observed.

Trimming took off 1 base at V and 6 bases at J, with 12 bases between the two ends. The CDR3 sequence is 14 residues long. Germline CDR1 and CDR2: LGHDT and YNNKEL (reference sequence). TCRdb re-analysed the 5' RACE reads in MiXCR, keeping a single row per CDR3 protein. Of about 360,000 distinct CDR3 sequences detected, more than 5.5% appear once; the ten largest clones hold approximately 15%. The TCR was taken from a man under 40 who received the YFV17D yellow fever vaccine. The sequencing used PBMCs, collected 5 days after the yellow fever booster vaccination. The rearrangement uses TRBV3-1 and TRBJ1-2; TRBD1 might be the D (5 bases). DNA for the CDR3: TGTGCCAGCAGCCAAGCTGGGGGGAAGAATGGCTACACCTTC. It specifies CASSQAGGKNGYTF.